The T cell receptor (beta chain) under discussion was sequenced for a study of T cell repertoires in aging, cancer and after chemotherapy (dated by TCRdb to about 2019). About the full investigation: Donors spanned six age groups from 30 or younger to 70 or older, with at least three individuals per group. The full dataset contained several million TCR reads. Healthy donor control TCR repertoires were recorded over several months to years and showed clear clonal overlap across re-sampling. To look at immunoaging and at how T cells reconstitute after chemotherapy, the study profiled TCR beta repertoires in peripheral blood from both healthy donors and cancer patients. Alongside approximately 97 healthy donors serving as a reference group, the cohort included some 220 cancer patients, of whom roughly 92 had hematological cancers and 110 to 140 had solid cancers.

Using a mixed TRB-A/B primer pool, multiplex touch-down PCR amplified rearranged TRB sequences covering the V, D and J segments. Two consecutive PCR reactions with Phusion HS II polymerase added Illumina adapters and sample indices to the amplicons. The amplicons were purified from gel with the NucleoSpin Gel and PCR Clean-up kit and then assessed with Qubit and an Agilent 2100 Bioanalyzer. Sequencing of libraries was carried out on an Illumina MiSeq in 600-cycle, single-indexed, paired-end runs. Per the original workflow: TRB sequences were processed with MiXCR versions 2.12 and 3.0.5. Each unique CDR3 nucleotide sequence counted as one clone, and only productive sequences with at least two reads were retained. The repertoire metrics were Shannon diversity, evenness, clonality (defined as one minus evenness), and alpha-parameterized diversity profiles covering alpha 0 to 5. The IGoR algorithm was used to calculate generation probabilities of clones in the paired pre- and post-chemotherapy samples. Through fastp at Q25 and MiXCR, TCRdb rebuilt clones from the public reads, retaining in-frame beta chains. Each CDR3 protein gets just one entry, which takes the most common genes and DNA from the rows behind it. The V and J calls shown here were made by TCRdb, not taken from the authors' results. The sample contains about 12,000 distinct CDR3 sequences, around 20% of them found a single time. The top ten constitute approximately 5.7% of the sample.

Instead of sorted cells or RNA, genomic DNA extracted from peripheral blood served as the source for amplifying TCR beta rearrangements. This clonotype was observed a handful of times. No cognate antigen has been identified for it. One base away there is no much larger clone; base qualities are not given. Overall study results and their limits: Compared with age-matched healthy donors, untreated patients with either hematological or solid cancers had significantly lower TCR diversity in the blood along with higher clonality. It was noted by the authors that conclusions about immunological memory after chemotherapy cannot be drawn from the repertoire data. In both cancer cohorts, median generation probability rose over the chemotherapy interval, which suggests that the repertoire was reconstituted through rebound thymic output. In healthy donors, the decline in TCR diversity with age was mainly explained by loss of richness, whereas in cancer patients loss of evenness was also found to contribute.

The sequence was collected from a human donor in good health. The material sequenced was blood.

The sequence in DNA is TGTGCCAGCAGCTTCTTAGGGCGACAGGGGGCCCAATATAGCAATCAGCCCCAGCATTTT. It specifies CASSFLGRQGAQYSNQPQHF. Recombination connected TRBV7-4 to TRBJ1-5, and 10 bases in between align with TRBD1. After removal of 3 bases from V and 0 bases from J, the junction retains 14 bases not matched to a gene. In the germline V gene, CDR1 corresponds to SGHVT and CDR2 to SQSDAQ. Including the terminal cysteine and phenylalanine, the CDR3 comprises 20 residues. Only the CDR3 portion is preserved as DNA: 60 bases, with reading frame beginning at the first base. Outside the CDR3, residues come from the reference TRBV7-4 and TRBJ1-5 proteins, so the full variable domain is: GAGVSQSPRYKVAKRGRDVALRCDSISGHVTLYWYRQTLGQGSEVLTYSQSDAQRDKSGRPSGRFSAERPERSVSTLKIQRTEQGDSAVYLCASSFLGRQGAQYSNQPQHFGDGTRLSIL.